These 2 T cell receptor beta chains share one sample of origin, sequenced in a study of post-analysis software for immune sequencing data. Tagging with unique molecular identifiers was a feature of the TCR beta cDNA libraries. TCRdb processed the PCR reads anew with MiXCR; each CDR3 protein has one entry. The repertoire holds about 500,000 distinct CDR3 sequences, with approximately 45% as singletons. These receptors' antigens are unknown. Study results and limitations: Patients showed TRBV5-6, TRBV5-1 and TRBV20-1 among five TRBV segments more frequent than in controls.

The sequencing input was blood. The receptors shown here come from a girl between 5 and 17 years old with multiple sclerosis.

The V and J genes are TRBV2 and TRBJ2-7; tentatively, D is TRBD1 or TRBD2 (5 bases each). Looked up from germline, CDR1 is SNHLY and CDR2 is FYNNEI. Trimming removed 8 bases from V and 3 bases from J, with 17 bases in between. The CDR3 loop spans 14 amino acids. The CDR3 region is CASVLELGVYEQYF. The CDR3 nucleotides read TGTGCCAGCGTACTAGAATTGGGGGTCTACGAGCAGTACTTC.

This clonotype was recorded once. V gene TRBV5-6 combines with J gene TRBJ2-7; possibly TRBD2 for D (6 bases). The end of the DNA fits TRBJ2-5 better, so the J call may be wrong. CDR1 SGHDT and CDR2 YYEEEE come from the germline V gene. The CDR3 is made up of 13 amino acids. The chain's CDR3 is CASSFTGVETQYF. The CDR3 nucleotides read TGTGCCAGCAGCTTTACGGGGGTCGAGACCCAGTACTTC.